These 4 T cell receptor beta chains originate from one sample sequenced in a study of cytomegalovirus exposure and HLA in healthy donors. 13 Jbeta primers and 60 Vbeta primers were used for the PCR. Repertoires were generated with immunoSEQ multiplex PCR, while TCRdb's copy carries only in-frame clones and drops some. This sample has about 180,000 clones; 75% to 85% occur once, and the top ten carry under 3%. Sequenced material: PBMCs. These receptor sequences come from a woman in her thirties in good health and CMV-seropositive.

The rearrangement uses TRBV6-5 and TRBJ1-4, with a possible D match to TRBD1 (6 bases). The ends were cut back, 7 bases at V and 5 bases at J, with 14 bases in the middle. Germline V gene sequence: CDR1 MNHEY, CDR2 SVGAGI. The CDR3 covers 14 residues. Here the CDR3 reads CASKAQGLNEKLFF. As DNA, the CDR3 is TGTGCCAGCAAGGCACAGGGCCTGAATGAAAAACTGTTTTTT.

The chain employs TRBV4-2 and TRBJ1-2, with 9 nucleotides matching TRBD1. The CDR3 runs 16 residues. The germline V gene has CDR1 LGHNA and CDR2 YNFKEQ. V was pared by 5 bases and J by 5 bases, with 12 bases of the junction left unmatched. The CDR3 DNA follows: TGTGCCAGCAGCAATCGTACAGGGGGCAGGGGGTATGGCTACACCTTC. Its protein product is CASSNRTGGRGYGYTF.

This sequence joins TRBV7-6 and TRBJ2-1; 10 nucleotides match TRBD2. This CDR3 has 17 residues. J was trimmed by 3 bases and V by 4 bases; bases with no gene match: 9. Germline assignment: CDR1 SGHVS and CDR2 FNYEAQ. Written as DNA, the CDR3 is TGTGCCAGCAGCTCCAGCGGGGGGGGCTCCTTCTACAATGAGCAGTTCTTC. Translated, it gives CASSSSGGGSFYNEQFF.

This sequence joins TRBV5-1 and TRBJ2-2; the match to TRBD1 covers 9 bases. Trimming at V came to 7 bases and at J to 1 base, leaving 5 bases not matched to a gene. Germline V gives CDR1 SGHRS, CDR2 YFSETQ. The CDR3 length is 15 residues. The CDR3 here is CASRGTGLNTGELFF. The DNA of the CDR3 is TGCGCCAGCCGAGGGACAGGGCTGAACACCGGGGAGCTGTTTTTT.